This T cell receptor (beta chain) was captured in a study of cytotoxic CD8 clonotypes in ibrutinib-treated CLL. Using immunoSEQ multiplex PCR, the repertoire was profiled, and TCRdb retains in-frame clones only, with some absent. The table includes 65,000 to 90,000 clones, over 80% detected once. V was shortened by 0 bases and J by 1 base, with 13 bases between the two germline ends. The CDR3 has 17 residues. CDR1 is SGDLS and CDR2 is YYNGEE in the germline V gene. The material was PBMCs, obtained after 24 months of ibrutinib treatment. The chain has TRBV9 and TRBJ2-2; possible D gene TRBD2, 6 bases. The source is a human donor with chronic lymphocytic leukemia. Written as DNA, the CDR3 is TGTGCCAGCAGCGTAGCTACCGGGGGTAGGAACACCGGGGAGCTGTTTTTT. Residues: CASSVATGGRNTGELFF.